This paragraph reports one TCR beta chain. The target antigen is unknown. The sample originates from a study of Tregs in tolerant kidney transplant recipients. Findings and caveats of the study: Findings come from small patient numbers and require larger validation. Biological reproducibility was not directly addressed in this study. Expanding Tregs on activated donor B cells appeared to best identify donor-specific TCRbeta clones.

The CDR3 consists of 13 residues. V lost 3 bases to trimming and J lost 0 bases, with 5 bases between them. Germline V gene sequence: CDR1 KGHSH, CDR2 LQKENI. Unstimulated regulatory T cells (CD4+CD25+CD127-), CD4+CD25- non-regulatory cells, CD4 and CD8 cells were FACS-sorted from thawed PBMCs. Sequencing was performed with immunoSEQ multiplex PCR; in TCRdb, only in-frame clones are kept and a portion is missing. The sample contains 240,000 or so clones, roughly 84% of which appear only once. The material sequenced was CD4+ T cells from blood. This receptor was identified in a human donor in good health. J is TRBJ1-1 and V is TRBV18; no definite D call. The CDR3 spells CASSPRLNTEAFF. The CDR3 nucleotides read TGTGCCAGCTCACCCAGGCTGAACACTGAAGCTTTCTTT.